This T cell receptor beta chain was observed in a study of human T cells and chemical hapten exposure. TCRdb redid the calling of the RACE reads with MiXCR, one entry per CDR3 protein. The sample yields approximately 110,000 distinct CDR3 sequences, approximately 11% seen once. Time point specified: patch test 1, 2 weeks after DPC sensitization. The treatment here: therapeutic diphenylcyclopropenone sensitization with weekly scalp DPC. Germline CDR1 MNHEY, CDR2 SVGAGI. The CDR3 extends over 19 amino acids. V lost 0 bases, J lost 7 bases, and 16 bases stayed unmatched. Ten or more counts support this clonotype.

This sequence originates from a middle-aged woman with alopecia areata. Some clones in this sample may be carry-over from other donors' samples. The sample was whole blood, taken in connection with sensitization to the hapten diphenylcyclopropenone (DPC). The genes are TRBV6-5 and TRBJ2-1, with 9 bases identical to TRBD2. In DNA, the CDR3 is TGTGCCAGCAGTTACTCGATAAGCGGGGGGCCTGGCCGTAGGAATGAGCAGTTCTTC. This sequence encodes CASSYSISGGPGRRNEQFF.